The 20 T cell receptor beta chains presented below share a single source sample, sequenced in a study of cytomegalovirus exposure and HLA in healthy donors. PCR was performed using 60 Vbeta and 13 Jbeta primers. Measured with immunoSEQ multiplex PCR; TCRdb has only the in-frame clones, and not every one. This sample's table has around 75,000 clones. Sequenced: PBMCs. The source of these receptors is a man between 45 and 60 years old in good health and CMV-seropositive.

This rearrangement joins TRBV7-8 to TRBJ1-2, with TRBD1 matching 10 bases. The V gene's germline CDR1 is SGHVS and CDR2 FQNEAQ. The CDR3 extends over 15 amino acids. V was pared by 3 bases and J by 3 bases, with 4 bases of the junction left unmatched. CDR3 nucleotide sequence: TGTGCCAGCAGCTTCGGACAGGGGGACTACTATGGCTACACCTTC. As protein: CASSFGQGDYYGYTF.

The gene calls are TRBV18 and TRBJ2-1; D ambiguous. The CDR3 extends over 14 amino acids. Germline-derived CDR1 and CDR2 are KGHSH and LQKENI. The V gene lost 3 bases and the J gene lost 7 bases, with 13 bases spanning the gap. The DNA for the CDR3 is TGTGCCAGCTCACCCACTTCTAGACCTAATGAGCAGTTCTTC. Translation gives CASSPTSRPNEQFF.

The rearrangement joins TRBV6-1 to TRBJ2-6; D gene ambiguous. V was trimmed by 3 bases and J by 0 bases, leaving 9 bases between them. The CDR3 length is 16 residues. Germline CDR1 is MNHNS and CDR2 is SASEGT. In DNA, the CDR3 is TGTGCCAGCAGTGAGGGCACCTACTCTGGGGCCAACGTCCTGACTTTC. Amino acid sequence: CASSEGTYSGANVLTF.

This chain uses TRBV19 with TRBJ1-2, with D tentatively TRBD1 (5 bases). The CDR3 is 13 residues long. V gave up 8 bases and J gave up 6 bases, with 16 bases separating them. Per germline, CDR1 LNHDA and CDR2 SQIVND (reference sequence). The CDR3 DNA follows: TGTGCCAGTCGGAGGGCAGGGAAGGATGGCTACACCTTC. Its translation: CASRRAGKDGYTF.

V usage is TRBV6-6 and J usage is TRBJ1-5; 10 bases fit TRBD1. V shed 6 bases, J shed 4 bases, and the junction held 6 bases outside the gene matches. Looked up from germline, CDR1 is MNHNY and CDR2 is SVGAGI (reference sequence). The CDR3 consists of 15 residues. The CDR3 spells CASRPGTGANQPQHF. CDR3 nucleotide sequence: TGTGCCAGCAGGCCCGGGACAGGGGCAAATCAGCCCCAGCATTTT.

The chain couples TRBV7-7 to TRBJ2-3, with TRBD2 matching 12 bases. CDR3 length: 14 residues. Trimming took 1 base from V and 11 from J; bases not matched to a gene: 4. Germline V gives CDR1 SSHAT, CDR2 FNYEAQ (reference sequence). The CDR3 loop reads CASSLELAGGQQYF. In DNA form, the CDR3 reads TGTGCCAGCAGCTTAGAACTAGCGGGGGGCCAGCAGTATTTT.

The gene calls are TRBV18 and TRBJ2-7; D gene unclear. CDR1 is KGHSH and CDR2 is LQKENI in the germline V gene. Trimming took 1 base from V and 1 from J, leaving 5 bases between them. The CDR3 length is 13 residues. CDR3: CASSPLVSYEQYF. DNA of the CDR3: TGTGCCAGCTCACCACTAGTTTCCTACGAGCAGTACTTC.

The rearrangement joins TRBV5-4 to TRBJ1-2; 9 bases line up with TRBD1. This CDR3 contains 15 residues. J gave up 4 bases and V 4 bases, and 8 bases lay outside the gene matches. Looked up from germline, CDR1 is SGHNT and CDR2 is YYREEE (reference sequence). The CDR3: CASSGRDRAFYGYTF. The DNA for the CDR3 is TGTGCCAGCAGCGGGCGGGACAGGGCCTTCTATGGCTACACCTTC.

CDR3 sequence reads: CASSLGAEAFF. The DNA of the CDR3 is TGTGCCAGCAGCTTGGGCGCAGAAGCTTTCTTT. The rearrangement links TRBV5-4 to TRBJ1-1; D is unclear. The V end was cut by 0 bases, the J end by 8 bases, with 5 bases between. This CDR3 comprises 11 residues. Germline-derived CDR1 and CDR2 are SGHNT and YYREEE (reference sequence).

The chain is built from TRBV2 and TRBJ1-5; no definite D call. The V gene lost 4 bases and the J gene lost 0 bases, with 10 bases spanning the gap. CDR1 and CDR2 (germline): SNHLY, FYNNEI. CDR3 length: 15 amino acids. In DNA form, the CDR3 reads TGTGCCAGCAGTGCGGATAGACATAGCAATCAGCCCCAGCATTTT. This gives the protein CASSADRHSNQPQHF.

The rearrangement links TRBV9 to TRBJ2-5, with D perhaps matching TRBD1 (6 bases). Trimming stripped 0 bases from V and 5 bases from J, with 11 bases between. Germline CDR1 and CDR2: SGDLS and YYNGEE. This CDR3 comprises 14 residues. The CDR3 sequence: CASSVGGGSETQYF. The CDR3 region has the DNA TGTGCCAGCAGCGTAGGAGGGGGTTCGGAGACCCAGTACTTC. Combining the CDR3 with reference TRBV9 and TRBJ2-5 gives the whole variable domain DSGVTQTPKHLITATGQRVTLRCSPRSGDLSVYWYQQSLDQGLQFLIQYYNGEERAKGNILERFSAQQFPDLHSELNLSSLELGDSALYFCASSVGGGSETQYFGPGTRLLVL.

For this clone: At one end the junction does not follow the germline gene, possibly because of a read error. The chain recombines TRBV19 with TRBJ2-3, with D perhaps matching TRBD1 (6 bases). Germline assignment: CDR1 LNHDA and CDR2 SQIVND (reference sequence). The CDR3 is made up of 14 amino acids. In DNA form, the CDR3 reads TGTGCCAGTAGTTCAGGGGACCGCACAAATACGCAGTATTTT. Encoded protein: CASSSGDRTNTQYF.

V is TRBV6-5 and J is TRBJ2-1, with 7 bases matching TRBD1. The CDR3 is made up of 15 amino acids. V lost 0 bases, J lost 6 bases, and 5 bases stayed unmatched. Germline CDR1 is MNHEY and CDR2 is SVGAGI. The CDR3 reads CASSYSLGQFNEQFF. The CDR3 DNA is TGTGCCAGCAGTTACTCGCTGGGACAGTTCAATGAGCAGTTCTTC.

The CDR3 bases are TGCGCCAGCAGCTTGGGGTCAGACACTGAAGCTTTCTTT. As protein: CASSLGSDTEAFF. The chain couples TRBV5-1 to TRBJ1-1; D gene unclear. Looked up from germline, CDR1 is SGHRS and CDR2 is YFSETQ. The CDR3 is 13 amino acids. Trimming removed 0 bases at V and 3 bases at J, with 6 bases between.

About this clone: This sample includes further DNA sequences coding for the same CDR3. This chain uses TRBV5-1 with TRBJ2-6, with D perhaps matching TRBD1 (5 bases). Germline CDR1 SGHRS, CDR2 YFSETQ. V was cut by 5 bases and J by 2 bases, with 8 bases left in between. The CDR3 runs to 14 residues. The DNA of the CDR3 is TGCGCCAGCAGTCAGGGAACTGGGGCCAACGTCCTGACTTTC. It translates to CASSQGTGANVLTF. The complete variable domain, with remaining parts taken from reference TRBV5-1 and TRBJ2-6, reads KAGVTQTPRYLIKTRGQQVTLSCSPISGHRSVSWYQQTPGQGLQFLFEYFSETQRNKGNFPGRFSGRQFSNSRSEMNVSTLELGDSALYLCASSQGTGANVLTFGAGSRLTVL.

V gene TRBV6-5 combines with J gene TRBJ2-7, with 7 nucleotides matching TRBD2. Trimming removed 5 bases from V and 6 bases from J; junction bases left unmatched: 7. The CDR3 runs 13 residues. Germline loops: CDR1 MNHEY, CDR2 SVGAGI. The CDR3 protein is CASSRTRGSEQYF. CDR3 sequence (DNA): TGTGCCAGCAGTAGGACTAGAGGTAGCGAGCAGTACTTC.

The chain employs TRBV2 and TRBJ2-1; TRBD2 matches 7 bases. V was clipped by 4 bases and J by 0 bases; unmatched bases: 3. Germline V CDR1 and CDR2: SNHLY, FYNNEI. This CDR3 contains 15 residues. The chain's CDR3 is CASSVGGSSYNEQFF. The CDR3 region has the DNA TGTGCCAGCAGTGTGGGCGGGAGCTCCTACAATGAGCAGTTCTTC.

This chain uses TRBV5-6 with TRBJ1-4, with 7 bases fitting TRBD1. Trimming cost V 4 bases and J 8 bases; bases outside gene matches: 8. The germline V gene has CDR1 SGHDT and CDR2 YYEEEE. CDR3 size: 14 residues. CDR3 amino acids: CASSEGAGDEKLFF. The CDR3 nucleotides are TGTGCCAGCAGCGAGGGGGCCGGGGACGAAAAACTGTTTTTT.

This chain joins TRBV5-6 and TRBJ2-3; possibly TRBD2 for D (6 bases). The CDR3 is 16 residues long. CDR1 is SGHDT and CDR2 is YYEEEE in the germline V gene. Trimming cost V 4 bases and J 0 bases, with 15 bases left between them. The CDR3 spells CASSPPGSGSTDTQYF. The CDR3 DNA is TGTGCCAGCAGCCCGCCGGGTAGCGGAAGCACAGATACGCAGTATTTT.

The rearrangement joins TRBV5-4 to TRBJ1-2, with 7 bases matching TRBD1. Germline CDR1 SGHNT, CDR2 YYREEE (reference sequence). With V trimmed by 4 bases and J by 11 bases, 20 bases remained unmatched. This CDR3 spans 16 amino acids. The chain's CDR3 is CASSPVRGGEPARYTF. The CDR3 DNA reads TGTGCCAGCAGCCCCGTTAGAGGGGGCGAACCCGCGAGGTACACCTTC. The entire variable domain, with the rest obtained from reference TRBV5-4 and TRBJ1-2, is as follows: ETGVTQSPTHLIKTRGQQVTLRCSSQSGHNTVSWYQQALGQGPQFIFQYYREEENGRGNFPPRFSGLQFPNYSSELNVNALELDDSALYLCASSPVRGGEPARYTFGSGTRLTVV.